This TCR beta chain was obtained from a study of beta chain features in type 1 diabetes. Germline trimming cut 4 bases from V and 3 bases from J; bases unmatched to any gene: 6. There are 15 residues in the CDR3. Germline CDR1 and CDR2: SNHLY and FYNNEI. Isolated RNA was reverse transcribed in full, so expressed TCRB transcripts were sequenced. Sequenced by immunoSEQ multiplex PCR; TCRdb stores in-frame clones only, minus some. The repertoire holds about 240,000 clones, around a quarter seen once, with under 5% in the top ten. The source of this sequence is a man aged 25-45 years in good health. Sequenced: central memory CD4+ T cells from blood. The chain uses TRBV2 and TRBJ2-3, with 8 bases aligning to TRBD1. CDR3 bases: TGTGCCAGCAGTGTGGACAGGGAAGAGACAGATACGCAGTATTTT. It specifies CASSVDREETDTQYF.